This T cell receptor (beta chain) was sequenced during a study of vaccination and CD4 T cells after COVID-19. Study background: Nasal swab PCR had shown SARS-CoV-2 positivity in the convalescent patients (fewer than 10 mild cases, one severe case). Study-level points and caveats: The appearance of a median approximately 90% of reactive clones in convalescent patients occurred only post-vaccination.

This CDR3 is 15 amino acids long. V lost 6 bases and J 1 base, leaving 14 bases between the germline ends. Per germline, CDR1 KGHDR and CDR2 SFDVKD. Treatment here: roughly ten-day PBMC culture with coronavirus spike peptide pools or control peptides (ViraFEST assay). Points on this clonotype: The antigen remains undetermined.

The Oncomine TCR Beta short-read assay was applied to DNA of cultured CD4+ T cells. Genomic DNA was isolated from cultured CD4+ T cells. From the PCR reads, TCRdb called clonotypes with MiXCR, one entry per CDR3 protein. The data contain about 15,000 distinct CDR3 sequences, 35% to 50% of them singletons. The sample consisted of CD4+ T cells from blood, cultured in vitro, taken before SARS-CoV-2 vaccination. The chain has TRBV24-1 and TRBJ2-5; D might be TRBD2 (6 bases). The origin of this receptor is a human donor who had recovered from COVID-19. Here the CDR3 reads CATSPGGEVQETQYF. The CDR3 DNA follows: TGTGCCACCAGTCCCGGCGGGGAGGTCCAAGAGACCCAGTACTTC.